This T cell receptor (beta chain) was captured by sequencing in a study of OX40 agonist ivuxolimab in advanced cancers. Study details: Patients received the agonistic anti-OX40 (CD134) antibody ivuxolimab. From 23 to 79 years was the age range, with a mean of around 56 years, and approximately 80% were male. Study-wide results and caveats: There were, on average, more expanded clones in CD8+ T cells than in CD4+.

A remark on this clone: Antigen: not known.

Profiling relied on immunoSEQ multiplex PCR, and the TCRdb table lists in-frame clones only, not all of them. The data hold some 80,000 clones, with more than 80% observed a single time. Per the germline V gene, CDR1 is LNHDA and CDR2 is SQIVND (reference sequence). V gave up 4 bases and J gave up 10 bases; unmatched junction bases: 3. There are 13 residues in the CDR3. Exclusion applied to patients with autoimmune disease history or systemic immunosuppression. Sequencing was performed on CD4+ or CD8+ T cells sorted from blood, taken in a trial of the OX40 agonist ivuxolimab. The receptor was isolated from an adult with an advanced solid tumor such as melanoma, head and neck, liver or kidney cancer. This chain uses TRBV19 with TRBJ1-6, with TRBD1 matching 8 bases. The CDR3 protein is CASSTDRVSPLHF. The CDR3 bases are TGTGCCAGTAGTACGGACAGGGTCTCACCCCTCCACTTT.